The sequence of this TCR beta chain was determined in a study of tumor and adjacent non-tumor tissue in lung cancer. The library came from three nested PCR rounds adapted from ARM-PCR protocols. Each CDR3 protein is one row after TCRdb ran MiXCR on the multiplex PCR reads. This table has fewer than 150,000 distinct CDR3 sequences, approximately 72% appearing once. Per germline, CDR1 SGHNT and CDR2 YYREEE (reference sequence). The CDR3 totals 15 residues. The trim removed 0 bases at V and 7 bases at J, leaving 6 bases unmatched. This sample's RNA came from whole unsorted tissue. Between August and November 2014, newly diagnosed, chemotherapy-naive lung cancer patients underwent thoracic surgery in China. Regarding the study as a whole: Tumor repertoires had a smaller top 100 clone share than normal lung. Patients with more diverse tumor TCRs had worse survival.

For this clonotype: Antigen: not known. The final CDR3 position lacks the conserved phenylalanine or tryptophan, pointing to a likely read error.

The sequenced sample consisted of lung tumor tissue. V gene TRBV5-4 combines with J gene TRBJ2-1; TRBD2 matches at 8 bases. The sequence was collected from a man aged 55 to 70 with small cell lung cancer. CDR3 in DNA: TGTGCCAGCAGCTTGGCAAGACTAGCGTTAAATGAGCAGTTCCTC. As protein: CASSLARLALNEQFL.